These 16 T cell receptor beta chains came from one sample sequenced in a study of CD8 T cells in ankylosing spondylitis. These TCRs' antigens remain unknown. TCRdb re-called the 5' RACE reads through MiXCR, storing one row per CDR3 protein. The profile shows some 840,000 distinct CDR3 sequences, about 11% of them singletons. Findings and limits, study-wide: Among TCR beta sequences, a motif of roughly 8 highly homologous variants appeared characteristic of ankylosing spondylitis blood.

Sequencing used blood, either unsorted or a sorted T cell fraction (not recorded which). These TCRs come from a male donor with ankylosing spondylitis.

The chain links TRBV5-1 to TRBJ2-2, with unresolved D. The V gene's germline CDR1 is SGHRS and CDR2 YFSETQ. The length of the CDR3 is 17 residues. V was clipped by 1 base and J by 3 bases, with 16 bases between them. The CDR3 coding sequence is TGCGCCAGCAGCTTGTTCCAGCAGTCAGCGTACACCGGGGAGCTGTTTTTT. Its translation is CASSLFQQSAYTGELFF.

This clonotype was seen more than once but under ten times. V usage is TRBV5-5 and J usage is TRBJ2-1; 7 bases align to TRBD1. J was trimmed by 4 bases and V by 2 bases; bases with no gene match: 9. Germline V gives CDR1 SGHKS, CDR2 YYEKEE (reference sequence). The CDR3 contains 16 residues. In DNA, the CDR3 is TGTGCCAGCAGCTTTCCCCGGGACAGAGTATACAATGAGCAGTTCTTC. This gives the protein CASSFPRDRVYNEQFF. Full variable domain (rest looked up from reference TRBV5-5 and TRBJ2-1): DAGVTQSPTHLIKTRGQQVTLRCSPISGHKSVSWYQQVLGQGPQFIFQYYEKEERGRGNFPDRFSARQFPNYSSELNVNALLLGDSALYLCASSFPRDRVYNEQFFGPGTRLTVL.

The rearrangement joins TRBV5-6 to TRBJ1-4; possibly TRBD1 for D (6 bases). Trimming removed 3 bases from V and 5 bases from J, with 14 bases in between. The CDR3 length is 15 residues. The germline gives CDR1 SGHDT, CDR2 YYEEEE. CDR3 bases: TGTGCCAGCAGCTCGCGGGACACCTTAAATGAAAAACTGTTTTTT. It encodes CASSSRDTLNEKLFF.

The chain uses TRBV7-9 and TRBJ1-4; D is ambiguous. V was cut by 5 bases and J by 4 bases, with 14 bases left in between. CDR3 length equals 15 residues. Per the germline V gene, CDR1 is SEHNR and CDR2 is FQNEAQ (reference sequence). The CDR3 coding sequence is TGTGCCAGCAGCCCGCCCTGGGAACTTAATGAAAAACTGTTTTTT. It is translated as CASSPPWELNEKLFF.

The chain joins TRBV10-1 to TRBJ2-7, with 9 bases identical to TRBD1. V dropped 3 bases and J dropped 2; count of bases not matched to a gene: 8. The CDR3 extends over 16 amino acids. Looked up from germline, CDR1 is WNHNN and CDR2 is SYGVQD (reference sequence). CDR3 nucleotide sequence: TGCGCCAGCAGTGATCGGTGGGACAGGGACCCCTACGAGCAGTACTTC. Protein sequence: CASSDRWDRDPYEQYF.

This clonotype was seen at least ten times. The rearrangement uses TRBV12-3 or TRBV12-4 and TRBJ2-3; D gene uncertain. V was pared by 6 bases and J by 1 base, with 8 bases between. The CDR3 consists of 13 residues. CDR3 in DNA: TGTGCCAGCAGCCCCCGTCGCACAGATACGCAGTATTTT. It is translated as CASSPRRTDTQYF.

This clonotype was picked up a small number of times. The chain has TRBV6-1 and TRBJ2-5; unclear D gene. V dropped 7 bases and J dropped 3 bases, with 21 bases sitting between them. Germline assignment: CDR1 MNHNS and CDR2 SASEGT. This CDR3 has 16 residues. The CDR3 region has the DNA TGTGCCAGCAAGATCAGGTTCGATGGGCCCAAAGAGACCCAGTACTTC. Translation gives CASKIRFDGPKETQYF.

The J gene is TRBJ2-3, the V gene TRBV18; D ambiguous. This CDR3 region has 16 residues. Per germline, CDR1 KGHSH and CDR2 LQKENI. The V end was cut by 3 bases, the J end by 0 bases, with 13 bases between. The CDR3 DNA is TGTGCCAGCTCACCTCGAAGGGCGGATAGCACAGATACGCAGTATTTT. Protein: CASSPRRADSTDTQYF.

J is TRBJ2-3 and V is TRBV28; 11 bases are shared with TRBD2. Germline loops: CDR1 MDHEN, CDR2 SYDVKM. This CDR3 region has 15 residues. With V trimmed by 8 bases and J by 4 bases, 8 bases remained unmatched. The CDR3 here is CASHTTSGISDTQYF. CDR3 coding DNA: TGTGCCAGCCATACGACTAGCGGGATATCAGATACGCAGTATTTT.

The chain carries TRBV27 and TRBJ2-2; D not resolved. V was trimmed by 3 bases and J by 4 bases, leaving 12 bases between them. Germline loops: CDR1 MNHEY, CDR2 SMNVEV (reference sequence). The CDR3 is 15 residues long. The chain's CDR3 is CASSLIPLSTGELFF. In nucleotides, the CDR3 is TGTGCCAGCAGTTTGATTCCCCTAAGCACCGGGGAGCTGTTTTTT.

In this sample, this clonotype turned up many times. The CDR3 sequence: CSARELRWTGSLYGYTF. CDR3 sequence (DNA): TGCAGTGCTAGAGAGCTAAGATGGACAGGGTCGCTCTATGGCTACACCTTC. The chain uses TRBV20-1 and TRBJ1-2; 8 bases are a match to TRBD1. V lost 0 bases, J lost 4 bases, and 13 bases stayed unmatched. The germline CDR1 and CDR2 sequences are DFQATT and SNEGSKA (reference sequence). The CDR3 is 17 residues long.

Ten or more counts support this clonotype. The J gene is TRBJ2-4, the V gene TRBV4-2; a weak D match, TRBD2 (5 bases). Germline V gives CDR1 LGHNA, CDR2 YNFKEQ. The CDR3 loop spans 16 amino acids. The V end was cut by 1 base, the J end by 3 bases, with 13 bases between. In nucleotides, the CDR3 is TGTGCCAGCAGCCAAGGAGCCAGCGGTGACAAAAACATTCAGTACTTC. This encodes CASSQGASGDKNIQYF.

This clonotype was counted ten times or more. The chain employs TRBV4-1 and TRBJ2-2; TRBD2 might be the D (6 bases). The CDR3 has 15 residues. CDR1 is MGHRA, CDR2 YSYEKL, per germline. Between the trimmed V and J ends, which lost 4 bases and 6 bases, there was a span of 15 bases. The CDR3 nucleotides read TGCGCCAGCAGCCGCCGGGACTCTGTTGCCGGGGAGCTGTTTTTT. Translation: CASSRRDSVAGELFF.

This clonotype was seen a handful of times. The chain's CDR3 is CASRQTGLNGYTF. CDR3 nucleotides: TGTGCCAGCAGACAGACAGGGCTTAATGGCTACACCTTC. The V and J genes are TRBV7-2 and TRBJ1-2; 7 positions match TRBD1. V was pared by 6 bases and J by 6 bases, with 7 bases of the junction left unmatched. Looked up from germline, CDR1 is SGHTA and CDR2 is FQGNSA. The CDR3 is made up of 13 amino acids.

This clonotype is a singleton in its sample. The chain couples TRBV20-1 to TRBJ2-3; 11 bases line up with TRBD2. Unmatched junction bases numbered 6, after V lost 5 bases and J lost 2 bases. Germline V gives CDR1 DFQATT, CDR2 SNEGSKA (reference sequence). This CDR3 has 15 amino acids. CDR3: CSAATSGALTDTQYF. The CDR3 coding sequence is TGCAGTGCTGCGACTAGCGGGGCTCTCACAGATACGCAGTATTTT.

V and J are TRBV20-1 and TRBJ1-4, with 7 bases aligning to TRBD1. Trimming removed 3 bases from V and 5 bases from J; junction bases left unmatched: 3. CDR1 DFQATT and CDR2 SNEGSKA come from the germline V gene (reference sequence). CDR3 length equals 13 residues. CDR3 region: CSASPRGNEKLFF. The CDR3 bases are TGCAGTGCTAGCCCCAGGGGGAATGAAAAACTGTTTTTT.